Listed below are T cell receptor beta chains from one sample, sequenced in a study of shared clonotypes between healthy human individuals. Measured with immunoSEQ multiplex PCR; TCRdb has only the in-frame clones, and not every one. The sample consists of about 580,000 clones, roughly 98% of them appearing once. The specimen was naive CD8+ T cells sorted from blood. These receptors came from a man under 40 in good health. The CDR3 runs from the conserved cysteine through the conserved F or W.

j_call | v_call | cdr3_aa
TRBJ2-7 | TRBV6-1 | CASSEEDSGALHYEQYF
TRBJ1-2 | TRBV29-1 | CSVEKQGPRGYTF
TRBJ1-2 | TRBV29-1 | CSVVLDGQGLYGYTF
TRBJ1-2 | TRBV4-1 | CASSETGLRKGYTF
TRBJ2-1 | TRBV7-9 | CASRAGTAYYNEQFF
TRBJ2-3 | TRBV2 | CASSPEASTDTQYF
TRBJ1-1 | TRBV14 | CASSQFGHGPNTEAFF
TRBJ2-3 | TRBV7-3 | CASSSRTGERDTQYF
TRBJ2-7 | TRBV15 | CATSATQEGVGYEQYF
TRBJ2-2 | TRBV6-5 | CASSHQGAGELFF
TRBJ1-1 | TRBV15 | CATSRDSREAFF
TRBJ1-5 | TRBV19 | CASKEAGFGGNQPQHF
TRBJ2-2 | TRBV9 | CASSVVTSGRDNTGELFF
TRBJ2-7 | TRBV6-6 | CASSSRQTPYEQYF
TRBJ2-7 | TRBV7-8 | CASSLEGSTYEQYF
TRBJ2-5 | TRBV27 | CASSPTSAGLQETQYF
TRBJ2-1 | TRBV7-9 | CASSPLGQAYNEQFF
TRBJ2-7 | TRBV27 | CASSQTGTYEQYF
TRBJ2-1 | TRBV10-3 | CAIRAPWTESSYNEQFF
TRBJ2-2 | TRBV11-3 | CASSLAARTGELFF
TRBJ2-3 | TRBV7-9 | CASSSPRGTSNTQYF
TRBJ2-7 | TRBV13 | CASSLGRGYEQYF
TRBJ2-5 | TRBV27 | CASSLSESETQYF
TRBJ2-1 | TRBV2 | CASSEGASLDSDEQFF
TRBJ1-2 | TRBV10-3 | CAISDRGNSFYGYTF
TRBJ2-1 | TRBV4-1 | CASSPERDRGTYNEQFF
TRBJ2-1 | TRBV7-6 | CASSQSSGRNNEQFF
TRBJ2-7 | TRBV28 | CASRLGSLYEQYF
TRBJ2-7 | TRBV14 | CASSQGIAGGYEQYF
TRBJ2-3 | TRBV2 | CASSEAGEERDTQYF
TRBJ1-5 | TRBV7-1 | CASSSLSRGQPQHF
TRBJ2-7 | TRBV2 | CASRDSLKDEQYF
TRBJ2-1 | TRBV27 | CASRVAGVTPGEQFF
TRBJ2-1 | TRBV27 | CASSSGSGTSGRLIF
TRBJ2-5 | TRBV6-6 | CASSYWDRLYQETQYF
TRBJ2-2 | TRBV9 | CASSAFQGTDTGELFF
TRBJ2-7 | TRBV6-4 | CASSAKGFYEQYF
TRBJ1-1 | TRBV5-4 | CASSFIGQGALSAFF
TRBJ2-7 | TRBV28 | CASSFPAASGSYEQYF
TRBJ2-2 | TRBV7-3 | CASSLAGGTGELFF
TRBJ2-5 | TRBV10-2 | CASGTSGLQETQYF
TRBJ2-7 | TRBV2 | CASSAANEQYF
TRBJ2-2 | TRBV15 | CATSRDKLAGGVTGELFF
TRBJ1-1 | TRBV11-2 | CASSARTGLNTEAFF
TRBJ2-1 | TRBV6-1 | CVAERASYNEQFF
TRBJ2-1 | TRBV5-1 | CASSLLGDEQFF
TRBJ2-5 | TRBV9 | CASSPVPTSLLETQYF
TRBJ2-1 | TRBV29-1 | CSVVGTSSYNEQFF
TRBJ1-1 | TRBV13 | CASSLGRGGRDTEAFF
TRBJ2-7 | TRBV5-5 | CASSSRQESYEQYF
NA | TRBV9 | CASSVAGEGYEQYF
TRBJ2-3 | TRBV7-9 | CASSQGGDTQYF
TRBJ2-2 | TRBV2 | CASSEALRRGSTGELFF
TRBJ2-5 | TRBV5-4 | CASSPGSGVGPQETQYF
TRBJ2-7 | TRBV2 | CASATGQGTYEQYF
TRBJ2-4 | TRBV9 | CASSVRDRADIQYF
TRBJ2-1 | TRBV5-1 | CASSFSGTSAFTYNEQFF
TRBJ2-2 | TRBV11-2 | CASSQEGQGTYGTGELFF
TRBJ1-1 | TRBV28 | CASSSGTGVSVATEAFF
TRBJ1-2 | TRBV29-1 | CSVEDRWDYGYTF